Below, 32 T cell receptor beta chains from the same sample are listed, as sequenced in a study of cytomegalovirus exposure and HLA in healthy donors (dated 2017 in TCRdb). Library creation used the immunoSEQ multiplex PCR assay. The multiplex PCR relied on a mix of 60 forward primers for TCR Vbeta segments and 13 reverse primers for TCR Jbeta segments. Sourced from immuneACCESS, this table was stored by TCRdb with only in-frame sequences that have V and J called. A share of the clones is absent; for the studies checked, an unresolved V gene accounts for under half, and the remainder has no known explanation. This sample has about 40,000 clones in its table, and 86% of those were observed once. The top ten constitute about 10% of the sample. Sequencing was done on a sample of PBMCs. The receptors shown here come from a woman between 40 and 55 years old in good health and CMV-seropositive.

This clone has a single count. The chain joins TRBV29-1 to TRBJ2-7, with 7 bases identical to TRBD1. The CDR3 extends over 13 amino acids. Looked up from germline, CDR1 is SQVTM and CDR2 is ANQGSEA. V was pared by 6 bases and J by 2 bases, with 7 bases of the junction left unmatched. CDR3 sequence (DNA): TGCAGCGTCAAAAGGGACAGCCCCTACGAGCAGTACTTC. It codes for CSVKRDSPYEQYF.

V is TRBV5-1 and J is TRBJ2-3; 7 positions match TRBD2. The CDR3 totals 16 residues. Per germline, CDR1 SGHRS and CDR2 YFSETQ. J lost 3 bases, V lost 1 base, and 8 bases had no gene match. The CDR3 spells CASSLFGGGRTDTQYF. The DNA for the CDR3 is TGCGCCAGCAGCTTGTTCGGCGGGGGTAGGACAGATACGCAGTATTTT.

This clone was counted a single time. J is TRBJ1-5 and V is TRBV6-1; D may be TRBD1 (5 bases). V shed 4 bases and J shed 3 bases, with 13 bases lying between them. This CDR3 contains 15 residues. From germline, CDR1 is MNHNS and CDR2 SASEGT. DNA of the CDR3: TGTGCCAGCAGTGTATGGGACTTCTCCAATCAGCCCCAGCATTTT. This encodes CASSVWDFSNQPQHF.

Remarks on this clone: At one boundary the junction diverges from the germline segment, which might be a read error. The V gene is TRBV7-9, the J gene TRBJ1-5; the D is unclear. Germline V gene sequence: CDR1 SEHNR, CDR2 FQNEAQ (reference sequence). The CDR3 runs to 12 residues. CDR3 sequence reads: CSSSLYSQPQHF. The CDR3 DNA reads TGTTCCAGCAGCTTATACTCCCAGCCCCAGCATTTT.

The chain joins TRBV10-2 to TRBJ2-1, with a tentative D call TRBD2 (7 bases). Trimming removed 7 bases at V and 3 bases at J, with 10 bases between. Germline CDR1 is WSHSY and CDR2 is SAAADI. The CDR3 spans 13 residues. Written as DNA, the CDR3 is TGCGCCAGCACGGGGGGCGGCTACAATGAGCAGTTCTTC. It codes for CASTGGGYNEQFF.

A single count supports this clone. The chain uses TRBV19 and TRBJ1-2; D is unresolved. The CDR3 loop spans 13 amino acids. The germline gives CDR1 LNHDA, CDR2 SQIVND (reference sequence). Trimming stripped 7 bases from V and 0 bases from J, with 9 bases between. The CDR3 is CASKGLSNYGYTF. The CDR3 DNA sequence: TGTGCCAGTAAAGGACTCTCTAACTATGGCTACACCTTC.

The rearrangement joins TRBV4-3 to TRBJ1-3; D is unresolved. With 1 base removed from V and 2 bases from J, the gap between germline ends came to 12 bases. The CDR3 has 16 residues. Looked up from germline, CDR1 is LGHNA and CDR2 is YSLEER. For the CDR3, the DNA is TGCGCCAGCAGCCAAGTAGGCCGGGTCACTGGAAACACCATATATTTT. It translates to CASSQVGRVTGNTIYF.

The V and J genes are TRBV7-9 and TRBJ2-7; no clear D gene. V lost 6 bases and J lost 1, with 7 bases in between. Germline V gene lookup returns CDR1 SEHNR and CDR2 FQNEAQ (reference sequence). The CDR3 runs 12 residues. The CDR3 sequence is CASRESSYEQYF. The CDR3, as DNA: TGTGCCAGCAGGGAGAGTTCCTACGAGCAGTACTTC.

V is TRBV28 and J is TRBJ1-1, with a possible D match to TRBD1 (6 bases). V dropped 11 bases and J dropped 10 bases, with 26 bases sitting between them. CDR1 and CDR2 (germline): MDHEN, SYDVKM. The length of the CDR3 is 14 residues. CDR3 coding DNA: TGTGCCGCCATAGGTCCCCAGACAGGACGTGTAGCTTTCTTT. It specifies CAAIGPQTGRVAFF.

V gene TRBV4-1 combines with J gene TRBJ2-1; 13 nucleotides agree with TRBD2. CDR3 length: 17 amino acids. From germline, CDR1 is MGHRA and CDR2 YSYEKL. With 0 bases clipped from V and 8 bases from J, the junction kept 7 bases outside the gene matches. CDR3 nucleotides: TGCGCCAGCAGCCAAGATTCGACTAGCGGGGGGCGGGATGAGCAGTTCTTC. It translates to CASSQDSTSGGRDEQFF.

CDR3 DNA: TGCGCCAGCAGTGAGTCAGGGGGCGGGGGGGGCCAAGAGACCCAGTACTTC. Protein product: CASSESGGGGGQETQYF. The V gene is TRBV10-2, the J gene TRBJ2-5; 9 bases match TRBD2. This CDR3 has 17 residues. Per the germline V gene, CDR1 is WSHSY and CDR2 is SAAADI. Unmatched junction bases numbered 6, after V lost 0 bases and J lost 1 base.

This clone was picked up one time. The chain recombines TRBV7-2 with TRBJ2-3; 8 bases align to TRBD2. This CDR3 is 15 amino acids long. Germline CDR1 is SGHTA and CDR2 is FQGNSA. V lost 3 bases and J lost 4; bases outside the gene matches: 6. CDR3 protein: CASSFGGGQADTQYF. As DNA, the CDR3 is TGTGCCAGCAGCTTCGGGGGGGGCCAGGCAGATACGCAGTATTTT. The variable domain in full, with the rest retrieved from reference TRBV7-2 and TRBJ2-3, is GAGVSQSPSNKVTEKGKDVELRCDPISGHTALYWYRQSLGQGLEFLIYFQGNSAPDKSGLPSDRFSAERTGGSVSTLTIQRTQQEDSAVYLCASSFGGGQADTQYFGPGTRLTVL.

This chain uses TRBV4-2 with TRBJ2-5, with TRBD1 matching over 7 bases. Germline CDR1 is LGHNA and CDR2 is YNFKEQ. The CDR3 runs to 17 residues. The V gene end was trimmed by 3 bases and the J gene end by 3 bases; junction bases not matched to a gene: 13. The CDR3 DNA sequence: TGTGCCAGCAGCCAGGCCCAGGGGGTCGCAATGGAAGAGACCCAGTACTTC. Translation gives CASSQAQGVAMEETQYF.

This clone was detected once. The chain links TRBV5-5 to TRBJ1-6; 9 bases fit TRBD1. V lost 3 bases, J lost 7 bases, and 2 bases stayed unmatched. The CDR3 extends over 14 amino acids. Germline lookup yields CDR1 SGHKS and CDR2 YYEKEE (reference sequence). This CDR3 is CASSSDRGNSPLHF. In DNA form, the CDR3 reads TGTGCCAGCAGCTCCGACAGGGGGAATTCACCCCTCCACTTT. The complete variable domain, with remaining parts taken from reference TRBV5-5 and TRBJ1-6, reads DAGVTQSPTHLIKTRGQQVTLRCSPISGHKSVSWYQQVLGQGPQFIFQYYEKEERGRGNFPDRFSARQFPNYSSELNVNALLLGDSALYLCASSSDRGNSPLHFGNGTRLTVT.

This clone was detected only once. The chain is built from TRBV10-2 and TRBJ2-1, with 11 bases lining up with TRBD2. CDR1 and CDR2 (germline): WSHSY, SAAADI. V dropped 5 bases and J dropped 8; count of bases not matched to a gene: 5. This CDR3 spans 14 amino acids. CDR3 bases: TGCGCCAGCAGTCTAGCGGGGGGCTGGGATGAGCAGTTCTTC. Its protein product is CASSLAGGWDEQFF.

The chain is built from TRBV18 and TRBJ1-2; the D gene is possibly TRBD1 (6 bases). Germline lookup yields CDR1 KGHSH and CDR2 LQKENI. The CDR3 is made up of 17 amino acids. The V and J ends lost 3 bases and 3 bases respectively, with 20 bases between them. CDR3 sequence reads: CASSPAGEERGDYGYTF. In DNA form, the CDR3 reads TGTGCCAGCTCACCGGCAGGGGAAGAGAGAGGGGACTATGGCTACACCTTC.

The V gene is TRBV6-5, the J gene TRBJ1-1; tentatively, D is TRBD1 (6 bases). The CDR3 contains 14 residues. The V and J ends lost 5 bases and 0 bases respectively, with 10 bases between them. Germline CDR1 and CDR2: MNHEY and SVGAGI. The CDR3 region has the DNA TGTGCCAGCAGTAGACAGGTCCTGAACACTGAAGCTTTCTTT. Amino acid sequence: CASSRQVLNTEAFF.

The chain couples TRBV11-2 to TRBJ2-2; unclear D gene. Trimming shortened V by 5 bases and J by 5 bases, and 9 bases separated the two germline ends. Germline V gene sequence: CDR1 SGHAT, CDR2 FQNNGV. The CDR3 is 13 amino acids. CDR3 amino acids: CASSPTATGELFF. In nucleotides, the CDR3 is TGTGCCAGCAGCCCCACAGCTACCGGGGAGCTGTTTTTT.

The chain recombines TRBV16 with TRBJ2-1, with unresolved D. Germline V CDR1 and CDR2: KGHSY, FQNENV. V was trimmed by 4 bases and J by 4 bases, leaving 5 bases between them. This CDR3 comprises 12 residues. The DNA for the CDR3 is TGTGCCAGCAGCCCGTTTTACAATGAGCAGTTCTTC. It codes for CASSPFYNEQFF. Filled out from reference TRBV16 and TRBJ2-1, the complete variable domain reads GEEVAQTPKHLVRGEGQKAKLYCAPIKGHSYVFWYQQVLKNEFKFLISFQNENVFDETGMPKERFSAKCLPNSPCSLEIQATKLEDSAVYFCASSPFYNEQFFGPGTRLTVL.

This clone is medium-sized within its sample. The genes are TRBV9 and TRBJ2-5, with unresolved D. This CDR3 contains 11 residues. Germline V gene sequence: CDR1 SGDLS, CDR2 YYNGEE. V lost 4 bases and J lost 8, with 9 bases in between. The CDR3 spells CASSPVRTQYF. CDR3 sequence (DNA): TGTGCCAGCAGCCCCGTGAGAACCCAGTACTTC.

CDR3 residues: CASSPSPHRVQPQHF. CDR3 DNA sequence: TGTGCCAGCAGCCCCTCCCCCCACAGGGTCCAGCCCCAGCATTTT. This chain joins TRBV7-2 and TRBJ1-5; D is possibly TRBD1 (6 bases). V lost 5 bases to trimming and J lost 7 bases, with 18 bases between them. The CDR3 totals 15 residues. Germline V gene lookup returns CDR1 SGHTA and CDR2 FQGNSA.

CDR3 sequence (DNA): TGTGCCAGCAGTTTATTATTAGCGGACTCCCTCCACGGGGAGCTGTTTTTT. Protein sequence: CASSLLLADSLHGELFF. The chain links TRBV27 to TRBJ2-2; D perhaps matches TRBD2 (6 bases). The CDR3 is made up of 17 amino acids. Germline V gives CDR1 MNHEY, CDR2 SMNVEV (reference sequence). Trimming took 1 base from V and 7 from J, leaving 19 bases between them.

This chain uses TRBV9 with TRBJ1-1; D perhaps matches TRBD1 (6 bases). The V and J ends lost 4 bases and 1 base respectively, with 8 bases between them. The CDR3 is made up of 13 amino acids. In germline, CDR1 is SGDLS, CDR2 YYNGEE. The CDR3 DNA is TGTGCCAGCAGCTTGGGACAGAACACTGAAGCTTTCTTT. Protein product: CASSLGQNTEAFF. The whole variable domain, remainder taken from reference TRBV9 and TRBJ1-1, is DSGVTQTPKHLITATGQRVTLRCSPRSGDLSVYWYQQSLDQGLQFLIQYYNGEERAKGNILERFSAQQFPDLHSELNLSSLELGDSALYFCASSLGQNTEAFFGQGTRLTVV.

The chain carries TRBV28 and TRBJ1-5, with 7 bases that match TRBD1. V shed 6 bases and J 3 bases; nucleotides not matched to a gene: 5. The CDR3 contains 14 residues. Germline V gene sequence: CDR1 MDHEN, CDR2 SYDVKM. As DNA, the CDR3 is TGTGCCAGCAGGGCAGGGACAGCCAATCAGCCCCAGCATTTT. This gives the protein CASRAGTANQPQHF.

The CDR3 DNA follows: TGTGCCAGCACTCGGGGGGGGAATGAGCAGTTCTTC. This sequence encodes CASTRGGNEQFF. V and J are TRBV5-4 and TRBJ2-1, with 8 bases aligning to TRBD2. The V gene end was trimmed by 6 bases and the J gene end by 7 bases; junction bases not matched to a gene: 3. There are 12 residues in the CDR3. Germline V lookup: CDR1 SGHNT, CDR2 YYREEE (reference sequence).

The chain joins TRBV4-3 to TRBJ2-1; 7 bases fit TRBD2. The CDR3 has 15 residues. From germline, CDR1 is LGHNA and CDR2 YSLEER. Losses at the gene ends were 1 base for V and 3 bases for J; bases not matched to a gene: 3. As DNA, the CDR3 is TGCGCCAGCAGCCAAGCGCGGGGGAACTACAATGAGCAGTTCTTC. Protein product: CASSQARGNYNEQFF.

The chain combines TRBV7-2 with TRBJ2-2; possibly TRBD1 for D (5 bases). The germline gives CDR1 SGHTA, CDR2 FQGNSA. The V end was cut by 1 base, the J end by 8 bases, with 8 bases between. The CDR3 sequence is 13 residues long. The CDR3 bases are TGTGCCAGCAGCTTAGTCAGGGCTGGGGAGCTGTTTTTT. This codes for CASSLVRAGELFF.

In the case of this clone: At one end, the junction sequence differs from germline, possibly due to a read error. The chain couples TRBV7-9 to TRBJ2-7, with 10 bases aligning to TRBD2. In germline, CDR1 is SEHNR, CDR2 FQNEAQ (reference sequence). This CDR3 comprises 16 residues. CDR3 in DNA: TGTTCCAGCAGCCTCCGGACTAGCGGAAGTTCCAACGAGCAGTACTTC. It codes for CSSSLRTSGSSNEQYF.

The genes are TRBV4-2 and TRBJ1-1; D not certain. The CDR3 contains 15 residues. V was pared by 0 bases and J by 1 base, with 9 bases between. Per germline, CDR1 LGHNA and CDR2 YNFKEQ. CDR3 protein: CASSQDGLGNTEAFF. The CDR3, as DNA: TGTGCCAGCAGCCAAGATGGACTGGGGAACACTGAAGCTTTCTTT.

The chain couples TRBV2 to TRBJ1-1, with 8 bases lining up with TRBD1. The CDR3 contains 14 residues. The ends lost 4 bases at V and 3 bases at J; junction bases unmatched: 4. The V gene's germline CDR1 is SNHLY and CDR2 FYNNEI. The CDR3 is CASSGQGADTEAFF. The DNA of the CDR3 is TGTGCCAGCAGTGGGCAGGGGGCAGACACTGAAGCTTTCTTT.

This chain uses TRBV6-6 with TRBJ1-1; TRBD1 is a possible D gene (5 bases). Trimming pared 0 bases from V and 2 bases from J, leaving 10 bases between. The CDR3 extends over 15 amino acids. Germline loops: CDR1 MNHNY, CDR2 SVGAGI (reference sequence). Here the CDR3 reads CASSYSPGTNTEAFF. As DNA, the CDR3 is TGTGCCAGCAGTTACTCGCCCGGGACTAACACTGAAGCTTTCTTT.

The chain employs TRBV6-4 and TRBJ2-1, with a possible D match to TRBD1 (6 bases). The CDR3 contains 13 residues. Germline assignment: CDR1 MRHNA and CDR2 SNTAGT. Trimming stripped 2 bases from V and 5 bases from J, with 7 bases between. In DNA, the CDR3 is TGTGCCAGCAGTGACGGGGGCCACAATGAGCAGTTCTTC. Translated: CASSDGGHNEQFF.